Listed below are T cell receptor beta chains from one sample, sequenced in a study of cytomegalovirus exposure and HLA in healthy donors. Repertoires were generated with immunoSEQ multiplex PCR, while TCRdb's copy carries only in-frame clones and drops some. The table lists 130,000 to 150,000 clones, around 79% of them singletons. Sequencing was done on a sample of PBMCs. The receptors were sampled from a man under 40 in good health and CMV-seropositive. Each CDR3 is given with its conserved first and last residue. A D gene is named only where the DNA matches it firmly. Size tells how often a clone was seen (once, few, many) or the class of an expanded clone, and some rows leave it out.

abundance,v_gene,j_gene,d_gene,CDR3nt,CDR3aa
.,TRBV4-1,TRBJ2-5,.,TGCGCCAGCAGCCAAATACAGAAGCCAGGGACCCAGTACTTC,CASSQIQKPGTQYF
few,TRBV7-8,TRBJ2-3,TRBD1,TGTGCCAGCAGCTCTACCCGAGGACAGGGCACAGATACGCAGTATTTT,CASSSTRGQGTDTQYF
.,TRBV14,TRBJ2-1,TRBD2,TGTGCCAGCAGCCAGACGCGGGGGAGCTCCTACAATGAGCAGTTCTTC,CASSQTRGSSYNEQFF
.,TRBV5-1,TRBJ1-6,.,TGCGCCAGCAGCTTGGCCGAGGGAAGCTCCTATAATTCACCCCTCCACTTT,CASSLAEGSSYNSPLHF
.,TRBV9,TRBJ1-1,.,TGTGCCAGCAGCGTAGCCGCTGAAGCTTTCTTT,CASSVAAEAFF
.,TRBV7-8,TRBJ1-4,.,TGTGCCAGCAGCTACTCCACCCTTCCCGGACTGCTTAATGAAAAACTGTTTTTT,CASSYSTLPGLLNEKLFF
.,TRBV30,TRBJ2-3,.,TGTGCCTGGAGGGCCCAGGCCTCTAGCACAGATACGCAGTATTTT,CAWRAQASSTDTQYF
.,TRBV27,TRBJ2-7,TRBD1,TGTGCCAGCAGTTCGGGACAGGGCTACTACGAGCAGTACTTC,CASSSGQGYYEQYF
.,TRBV15,TRBJ2-7,.,TGTGCCACCAGCAGAAGGGACTCCACCTACGAGCAGTACTTC,CATSRRDSTYEQYF
.,TRBV7-9,TRBJ2-7,TRBD1,TGTGCCAGCAGCTTAGGGACAGGGGATGACGAGCAGTACTTC,CASSLGTGDDEQYF
.,TRBV19,TRBJ1-6,.,TGTGCCAGTATCGGCAGGGATAATTCACCCCTCCACTTT,CASIGRDNSPLHF
.,TRBV15,TRBJ2-2,TRBD1,TGTGCCACCAGCAGAATAGGACAGGGTTGGCTGTTTTTT,CATSRIGQGWLFF
.,TRBV2,TRBJ2-5,TRBD2,TGTGCCAGCGCTTGGGGGACTAGCGGCGAGACCCAGTACTTC,CASAWGTSGETQYF
.,TRBV30,TRBJ2-2,TRBD2,TGTGCCTGGAGCTCGGGACTAGCGGGAACCGGGGAGCTGTTTTTT,CAWSSGLAGTGELFF
.,TRBV19,TRBJ2-3,TRBD2,TGTGCCAGTAGTATTTTTAGCGGGGGGGCTTTCACAGATACGCAGTATTTT,CASSIFSGGAFTDTQYF
.,TRBV5-1,TRBJ2-7,.,TGCGCCAGCAGCTTGTCTACCAGGGGCGGCGAGCAGTACTTC,CASSLSTRGGEQYF
.,TRBV7-9,TRBJ2-7,TRBD1,TGTGCCAGCAGCCGAGACAGGGTACAGGACGAGCAGTACTTC,CASSRDRVQDEQYF
once,TRBV20-1,TRBJ1-2,TRBD1,TGCAGTACGACAGGGCCCTATGGCTACACCTTC,CSTTGPYGYTF
once,TRBV7-2,TRBJ2-7,.,TGTGCCAGCAGCTTAAACCGGGAGCTCGAGCAGTACTTC,CASSLNRELEQYF
.,TRBV6-5,TRBJ2-7,TRBD2,TGTGCCAGCAGTTACTCCCCTAGCGGGAGCTCCTACGAGCAGTACTTC,CASSYSPSGSSYEQYF
.,TRBV19,TRBJ2-7,TRBD1,TGTGCCAGTAGTACCGGGACAGGGAGACGCGAGCAGTACTTC,CASSTGTGRREQYF
.,TRBV10-3,TRBJ2-7,.,TGTGCCATCAGTTATAATCCTGACAACGAGCAGTACTTC,CAISYNPDNEQYF